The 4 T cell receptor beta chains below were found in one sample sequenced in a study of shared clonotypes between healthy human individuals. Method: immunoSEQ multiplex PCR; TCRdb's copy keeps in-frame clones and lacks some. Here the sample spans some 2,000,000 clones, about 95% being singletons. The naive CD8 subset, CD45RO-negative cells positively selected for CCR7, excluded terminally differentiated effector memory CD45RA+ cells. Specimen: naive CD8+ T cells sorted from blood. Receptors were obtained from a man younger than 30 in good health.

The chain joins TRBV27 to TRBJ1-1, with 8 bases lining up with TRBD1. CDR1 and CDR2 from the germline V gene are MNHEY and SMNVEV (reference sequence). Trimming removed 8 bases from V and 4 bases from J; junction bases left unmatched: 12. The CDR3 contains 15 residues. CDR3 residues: CASSASGGSVTEAFF. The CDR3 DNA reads TGTGCCAGCTCGGCTTCAGGGGGCTCGGTCACTGAAGCTTTCTTT.

The CDR3 protein is CASSPGQTYEQYF. As DNA, the CDR3 is TGTGCCAGCAGCCCGGGACAGACCTACGAGCAGTACTTC. The chain uses TRBV7-8 and TRBJ2-7, with 7 nucleotides matching TRBD1. V trimming: 5 bases; J trimming: 2 bases; junction bases outside the gene matches: 3. Per germline, CDR1 SGHVS and CDR2 FQNEAQ. The CDR3 totals 13 residues.

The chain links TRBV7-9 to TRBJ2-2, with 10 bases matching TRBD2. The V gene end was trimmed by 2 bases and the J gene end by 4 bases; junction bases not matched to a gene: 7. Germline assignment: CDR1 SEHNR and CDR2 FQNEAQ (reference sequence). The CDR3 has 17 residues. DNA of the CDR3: TGTGCCAGCAGCTTAAGCCGGCCTAGCGGGAGCACCGGGGAGCTGTTTTTT. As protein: CASSLSRPSGSTGELFF.

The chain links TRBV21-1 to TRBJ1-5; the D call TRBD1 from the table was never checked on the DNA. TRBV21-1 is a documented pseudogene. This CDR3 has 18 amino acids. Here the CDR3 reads CASSTGQGLFSSNQPQHF. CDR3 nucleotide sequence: TGTGCCAGCAGCACCGGACAGGGGTTGTTCTCGAGCAATCAGCCCCAGCATTTT.